Listed below are T cell receptor beta chains from one sample, sequenced in a study of Ad26.COV2.S vaccination and SARS-CoV-2 variants. Repertoires were generated with immunoSEQ multiplex PCR, while TCRdb's copy carries only in-frame clones and drops some. The sample contains about 350,000 clones, about nine tenths of which appear only once. The starting material was peripheral blood, obtained in a trial of Ad26.COV2.S vaccine versus placebo. These receptors all stem from a person aged 18-65 years who received the Ad26.COV2.S COVID-19 vaccine or a placebo. CDR3s include the opening cysteine and the closing phenylalanine or tryptophan. D genes are given only for firm matches. Clone size is given for some rows only: seen once, a few or many times, or a class if the clone is expanded.

d_gene	v_gene	j_gene	abundance	CDR3aa	CDR3nt
-	TRBV4-1	TRBJ2-1	-	CASSQDGLPPGAGGSNEQFF	TGCGCCAGCAGCCAAGATGGGCTCCCCCCCGGGGCGGGTGGTTCCAATGAGCAGTTCTTC
-	TRBV19	TRBJ1-5	-	CASSIENRSYQPQHF	TGTGCCAGTAGTATTGAGAACAGGAGTTATCAGCCCCAGCATTTT
-	TRBV11-2	TRBJ1-1	-	CASSFGALGATEAFF	TGTGCCAGCAGCTTTGGGGCCTTGGGCGCCACTGAAGCTTTCTTT
-	TRBV2	TRBJ2-5	-	CASSSGGQKETQYF	TGTGCCAGCAGCTCCGGGGGGCAGAAAGAGACCCAGTACTTC
TRBD2	TRBV7-9	TRBJ2-1	-	CASSPTTSGGSYNEQFF	TGTGCCAGCAGCCCGACGACGAGCGGGGGCTCCTACAATGAGCAGTTCTTC
TRBD1	TRBV28	TRBJ2-7	-	CASSLDRVGSEQYF	TGTGCCAGCAGTTTGGACAGGGTTGGTTCCGAGCAGTACTTC
-	TRBV30	TRBJ1-5	-	CARSDSSNQPQHF	TGTGCCCGTTCCGACAGTAGCAATCAGCCCCAGCATTTT
TRBD2	TRBV7-9	TRBJ2-5	-	CAWGGGRGETQYF	TGTGCCTGGGGCGGGGGGCGAGGAGAGACCCAGTACTTC
-	TRBV7-6	TRBJ1-5	-	CASSAGPNQPQHF	TGTGCCAGCAGTGCAGGCCCAAATCAGCCCCAGCATTTT
-	TRBV29-1	TRBJ1-3	few	CSVAQSGGNTIYF	TGCAGCGTTGCCCAGTCGGGAGGAAACACCATATATTTT
TRBD1	TRBV2	TRBJ1-5	-	CASSVPGQGNQPQHF	TGTGCCAGCAGTGTGCCGGGACAGGGTAATCAGCCCCAGCATTTT
TRBD1	TRBV5-4	TRBJ2-5	-	CASSRDRSETQYF	TGTGCCAGCAGCCGGGACAGGTCAGAGACCCAGTACTTC
TRBD2	TRBV11-2	TRBJ2-5	-	CASSISPLAGETQYF	TGTGCCAGCAGCATATCCCCCCTAGCGGGGGAGACCCAGTACTTC
-	TRBV12-3/TRBV12-4	TRBJ2-5	-	CASSFGTRETQYF	TGTGCCAGCAGTTTCGGGACTCGGGAGACCCAGTACTTC
-	TRBV7-2	TRBJ2-5	-	CASSLAGQIQETQYF	TGTGCCAGCAGCCTCGCCGGACAGATCCAAGAGACCCAGTACTTC
-	TRBV5-1	TRBJ2-7	once	CASSLVGGPIPYEQYF	TGCGCCAGCAGCTTGGTGGGGGGTCCCATCCCCTACGAGCAGTACTTC
-	TRBV11-2	TRBJ1-3	few	CASSQSLGNTIYF	TGTGCCAGCAGCCAATCGCTAGGAAACACCATATATTTT